The 11 T cell receptor beta chains in this list originate from one sample, sequenced in a study of early T cells in non-severe SARS-CoV-2 infection (dated by TCRdb to the early 2020s). The protocol used for the library was 5' RACE. The instrument given in TCRdb is NextSeq 500. Using fastp at Q25 and MiXCR, TCRdb reprocessed the public reads and kept productive beta chains. CDR3 protein duplicates are merged, each entry listing the most common genes and DNA. The table for this sample lists over 30,000 distinct CDR3 sequences; roughly 5.3% of them were counted only once. The ten most abundant clones make up about 21% of the sample. Material for sequencing was whole blood. Receptors originate from an adult who was a healthcare worker with PCR-confirmed SARS-CoV-2 infection or an uninfected control (not recorded which).

In the case of this clonotype: No conserved phenylalanine or tryptophan is present at the end of the CDR3, so a read error is the likely explanation. The gene calls are TRBV11-3 and TRBJ2-3; no definite D call. CDR1 SGHNT and CDR2 YENEEA come from the germline V gene. Trimming removed 1 base at V and 3 bases at J, with 8 bases between. The CDR3 is 14 residues long. The CDR3 loop is CASSLGGYTDTQYS. CDR3 nucleotides: TGTGCCAGCAGCTTAGGTGGTTATACAGATACGCAGTATTCT.

This chain joins TRBV7-6 and TRBJ2-5; 7 bases map to TRBD2. Germline CDR1 reads SGHVS; CDR2 reads FNYEAQ. The trim removed 2 bases at V and 3 bases at J, leaving 6 bases unmatched. The CDR3 covers 15 residues. CDR3 nucleotides: TGTGCCAGCAGCTTACTTCGGACTAGGGAAGAGACCCAGTACTTC. The encoded protein is CASSLLRTREETQYF.

This clonotype was counted at least ten times. The chain employs TRBV6-5 and TRBJ1-2; unclear D gene. Looked up from germline, CDR1 is MNHEY and CDR2 is SVGAGI. The CDR3 extends over 15 amino acids. Trimming took off 5 bases at V and 0 bases at J, with 13 bases between the two ends. This CDR3 is CASSTYYGTNYGYTF. CDR3 DNA: TGTGCCAGCAGTACTTACTACGGCACTAACTATGGCTACACCTTC.

This clonotype was counted at least ten times. The V gene is TRBV5-1, the J gene TRBJ1-6; 9 bases map to TRBD1. This CDR3 is 15 amino acids long. Germline lookup yields CDR1 SGHRS and CDR2 YFSETQ. With 4 bases clipped from V and 7 bases from J, the junction kept 6 bases outside the gene matches. CDR3 DNA sequence: TGCGCCAGCAGCCCGGGACAGGGAGGAAATTCACCCCTCCACTTT. This codes for CASSPGQGGNSPLHF.

The sample holds many counts of this clonotype. The chain links TRBV11-2 to TRBJ2-3; the D is unclear. Germline-derived CDR1 and CDR2 are SGHAT and FQNNGV. The V and J ends lost 1 base and 2 bases respectively, with 10 bases between them. The CDR3 covers 15 residues. The CDR3 loop reads CASSLGGLATDTQYF. Written as DNA, the CDR3 is TGTGCCAGCAGCTTAGGTGGGCTCGCCACAGATACGCAGTATTTT.

This clonotype was recorded at least ten times. The CDR3 DNA sequence: TGTGCCAGCAGCCCGGACACTTACAATGAGCAGTTCTTC. Translated, it gives CASSPDTYNEQFF. The chain links TRBV5-4 to TRBJ2-1; D may be TRBD1 (5 bases). This CDR3 is 13 amino acids long. Germline V lookup: CDR1 SGHNT, CDR2 YYREEE (reference sequence). V was cut by 4 bases and J by 4 bases, with 9 bases left in between.

CDR3 region: CASSRLGRDEQYF. CDR3 DNA sequence: TGTGCCAGCTCACGATTGGGGCGGGACGAGCAGTACTTC. The V and J genes are TRBV18 and TRBJ2-7, with D perhaps matching TRBD1 or TRBD2 (5 bases each). Germline V gene sequence: CDR1 KGHSH, CDR2 LQKENI. The CDR3 has 13 amino acids. V dropped 4 bases and J dropped 5 bases, with 12 bases sitting between them.

This clonotype was observed many times. This chain links TRBV18 with TRBJ1-1, with D hard to call. V was clipped by 0 bases and J by 0 bases, with 11 bases between them. From germline, CDR1 is KGHSH and CDR2 LQKENI. The CDR3 has 16 residues. The CDR3 DNA follows: TGTGCCAGCTCACCACCGTTCAGTGCGGTGAACACTGAAGCTTTCTTT. Its protein is CASSPPFSAVNTEAFF.

The chain carries TRBV6-6 and TRBJ2-3; D gene ambiguous. Per germline, CDR1 MNHNY and CDR2 SVGAGI (reference sequence). CDR3 length equals 16 residues. V lost 4 bases to trimming and J lost 0 bases, with 14 bases between them. The CDR3 DNA follows: TGTGCCAGCAGTTCCCGTCCGGGTCCTAGCACAGATACGCAGTATTTT. Its protein product is CASSSRPGPSTDTQYF.

The V gene is TRBV19, the J gene TRBJ2-7; D is undetermined. V gave up 3 bases and J gave up 6 bases, with 6 bases separating them. The CDR3 runs 11 residues. Germline CDR1 and CDR2: LNHDA and SQIVND (reference sequence). CDR3 nucleotides: TGTGCCAGTAGTATGAGGAGCGAGCAGTACTTC. Amino acids: CASSMRSEQYF. Complete variable domain (other parts from reference TRBV19 and TRBJ2-7): DGGITQSPKYLFRKEGQNVTLSCEQNLNHDAMYWYRQDPGQGLRLIYYSQIVNDFQKGDIAEGYSVSREKKESFPLTVTSAQKNPTAFYLCASSMRSEQYFGPGTRLTVT.

This clonotype turned up a few times. V and J are TRBV13 and TRBJ2-1; 15 positions agree with TRBD2. V gave up 4 bases and J gave up 10 bases; unmatched junction bases: 20. From germline, CDR1 is PRHDT and CDR2 FYEKMQ (reference sequence). The CDR3 spans 20 residues. The DNA for the CDR3 is TGTGCCAGCAGCTCTAAACGGACTAGCGGGGGGGCTACAAGATGGTACGAGCAGTTCTTC. It is translated as CASSSKRTSGGATRWYEQFF. The full variable domain, in which reference TRBV13 and TRBJ2-1 provide the parts outside the CDR3, is AAGVIQSPRHLIKEKRETATLKCYPIPRHDTVYWYQQGPGQDPQFLISFYEKMQSDKGSIPDRFSAQQFSDYHSELNMSSLELGDSALYFCASSSKRTSGGATRWYEQFFGPGTRLTVL.